Following are 13 T cell receptor beta chains from one sample sequenced in a study of regulatory T cells in long-lasting Graves disease. Described time point: persistent/refractory GD, antithyroid drugs over 5 years with positive TRAb. Construction of the TCR library relied on RNA isolated from PBMCs. Researchers made TCR beta libraries by using iRepertoire HTBI primers and running Arm-PCR on CDR3 regions. In TCRdb, the multiplex PCR reads were re-called with MiXCR into one record per CDR3 protein. The sample shows some 370,000 distinct CDR3 sequences, around 21% of them seen only once. The sequencing used peripheral blood mononuclear cells (PBMCs), collected when the disease was refractory, from a patient treated with antithyroid drugs. These receptors came from a female donor with Graves disease.

In this sample, this clonotype turned up many times. The rearrangement uses TRBV28 and TRBJ2-2; D is perhaps TRBD2 (5 bases). This CDR3 is 14 amino acids long. Per germline, CDR1 MDHEN and CDR2 SYDVKM. V shed 6 bases and J shed 7 bases, with 15 bases lying between them. CDR3 bases: TGTGCCAGCAGCACCCTAGCCCCAGACGGGGAGCTGTTTTTT. Amino acids: CASSTLAPDGELFF. Filled out from reference TRBV28 and TRBJ2-2, the complete variable domain reads DVKVTQSSRYLVKRTGEKVFLECVQDMDHENMFWYRQDPGLGLRLIYFSYDVKMKEKGDIPEGYSVSREKKERFSLILESASTNQTSMYLCASSTLAPDGELFFGEGSRLTVL.

This clonotype was counted between two and nine times. The chain combines TRBV20-1 with TRBJ2-2, with D possibly matching TRBD2 (6 bases). This CDR3 spans 13 amino acids. Germline V gene data show CDR1 as DFQATT and CDR2 as SNEGSKA (reference sequence). Trimming removed 6 bases from V and 2 bases from J, with 10 bases in between. The CDR3 loop reads CSARLVNTGELFF. For the CDR3, the DNA is TGCAGTGCAAGACTAGTAAACACCGGGGAGCTGTTTTTT.

This clonotype showed up many times. This chain joins TRBV28 and TRBJ2-7; 15 bases align to TRBD2. The length of the CDR3 is 19 residues. Germline-derived CDR1 and CDR2 are MDHEN and SYDVKM. V was pared by 4 bases and J by 3 bases, with 13 bases of the junction left unmatched. DNA of the CDR3: TGTGCCAGCAGTTCTAACCTAAATCAGGGACTAGCGGGAGGCTACGAGCAGTACTTC. Residues: CASSSNLNQGLAGGYEQYF.

About this clonotype itself: This may come from a read error, since a much larger clone is one base off. This chain links TRBV6-1 with TRBJ2-7; the D is unclear. Germline V gene lookup returns CDR1 MNHNS and CDR2 SASEGT. Trimming cost V 6 bases and J 0 bases, with 15 bases left between them. The CDR3 sequence is 15 residues long. The CDR3 here is CASSPDLIASYEQYF. Here the CDR3 DNA reads TGTGCCAGCAGCCCTGACCTCATCGCCTCCTACGAGCAGTACTTC.

This clonotype appeared a few times. The gene calls are TRBV20-1 and TRBJ2-2, with 7 bases fitting TRBD1. Germline V gene lookup returns CDR1 DFQATT and CDR2 SNEGSKA (reference sequence). Trimming removed 1 base from V and 6 bases from J; junction bases left unmatched: 5. The CDR3 length is 14 residues. The CDR3 sequence: CSARGTQGAGELFF. The CDR3 bases are TGCAGTGCTAGAGGGACTCAGGGGGCCGGGGAGCTGTTTTTT.

The chain couples TRBV20-1 to TRBJ1-1; the D gene is possibly TRBD1 (5 bases). Looked up from germline, CDR1 is DFQATT and CDR2 is SNEGSKA (reference sequence). This CDR3 contains 12 residues. Trimming removed 8 bases from V and 0 bases from J, with 10 bases in between. The CDR3 reads CSQGRVNTEAFF. The CDR3 DNA follows: TGCAGTCAGGGACGGGTGAACACTGAAGCTTTCTTT.

This clonotype showed up many times. This rearrangement joins TRBV12-5 to TRBJ1-1; D possibly corresponds to TRBD1 (6 bases). The CDR3 spans 14 residues. V shed 3 bases and J shed 1 base, with 9 bases lying between them. Germline V gene sequence: CDR1 LGHNT, CDR2 FRNRAP. The CDR3, as DNA: TGTGCTAGTGGTTTAGGACAGCCGAACACTGAAGCTTTCTTT. Its translation: CASGLGQPNTEAFF.

The J gene is TRBJ1-1, the V gene TRBV5-1; D is ambiguous. Germline V gives CDR1 SGHRS, CDR2 YFSETQ. V dropped 1 base and J dropped 5 bases, with 9 bases sitting between them. This CDR3 contains 13 residues. Written as DNA, the CDR3 is TGCGCCAGCAGCTTGCAGGATCTTACTGAAGCTTTCTTT. It translates to CASSLQDLTEAFF.

This clonotype was seen at least ten times. The V call is TRBV6-5, the J call TRBJ2-7; a weak D match, TRBD2 (6 bases). Germline V gene data show CDR1 as MNHEY and CDR2 as SVGAGI. V was clipped by 4 bases and J by 3 bases, with 19 bases between them. The CDR3 has 16 amino acids. CDR3 sequence reads: CASSSIAGGIGYEQYF. The CDR3 bases are TGTGCCAGCAGTTCGATCGCCGGGGGTATCGGCTACGAGCAGTACTTC.

This clonotype has just a few counts. The chain employs TRBV7-9 and TRBJ2-7; D not certain. CDR3 length equals 15 residues. V was trimmed by 8 bases and J by 3 bases, leaving 20 bases between them. From germline, CDR1 is SEHNR and CDR2 FQNEAQ (reference sequence). The CDR3 spells CASSPAGRSIYEQYF. In nucleotides, the CDR3 is TGTGCCAGCTCGCCGGCCGGTCGCTCAATCTACGAGCAGTACTTC.

This clonotype was counted many times. This chain connects TRBV3-1 to TRBJ2-2, with no clear D. This CDR3 is 11 amino acids long. Trimming cost V 6 bases and J 4 bases, with 3 bases left between them. Germline loops: CDR1 LGHDT, CDR2 YNNKEL (reference sequence). The CDR3 sequence: CASRSTGELFF. Written as DNA, the CDR3 is TGTGCCAGCAGGAGCACCGGGGAGCTGTTTTTT.

This clonotype was counted ten times or more. The chain's CDR3 is CASSWAGTVDNQPQHF. The CDR3 DNA sequence: TGTGCCAGCAGTTGGGCCGGGACAGTAGACAATCAGCCCCAGCATTTT. J is TRBJ1-5 and V is TRBV6-5; the match to TRBD1 covers 7 bases. The CDR3 contains 16 residues. J was trimmed by 3 bases and V by 4 bases; bases with no gene match: 9. CDR1 and CDR2 (germline): MNHEY, SVGAGI.

This clonotype was recorded a few times. The chain couples TRBV2 to TRBJ2-2, with 8 bases matching TRBD1. CDR1 is SNHLY, CDR2 FYNNEI, per germline. With 10 bases clipped from V and 4 bases from J, the junction kept 14 bases outside the gene matches. The CDR3 is 16 amino acids. The CDR3 nucleotides read TGTGCCACGATTAGAACAGGGGGACCACCCACCGGGGAGCTGTTTTTT. This translates into CATIRTGGPPTGELFF.